The rows below give T cell receptor beta chains drawn from one sample of a study of response to subunit inactivated influenza vaccine. TCRdb itself ran the RT-PCR reads through MiXCR, one entry per CDR3 protein. The table records 500,000 to 750,000 distinct CDR3 sequences, about 14% of them present only once. The sample in question was PBMCs from blood, obtained 11 to 12 days after vaccination. The receptor set was obtained from a man in his forties or fifties who received an inactivated influenza vaccine. CDR3s include the opening cysteine and the closing phenylalanine or tryptophan.

v_gene	j_gene	CDR3aa
TRBV7-2	TRBJ2-2	CASSLRGSDTGELFF
TRBV4-2	TRBJ2-7	CASSQGASGSVTYEQYF
TRBV6-1	TRBJ1-1	CASNRPGTGGSTEAFF
TRBV20-1	TRBJ2-1	CSARGLDSYNEQFF
TRBV24-1	TRBJ2-1	CATSDFGHSYNEQFF
TRBV4-1	TRBJ1-1	CASSQDPPRNTEAFF
TRBV4-1	TRBJ2-2	CASSQERGTGELFF
TRBV5-1	TRBJ2-1	CASTFSGGAYNEQFF
TRBV20-1	TRBJ1-1	CSGEDRENTEAFF
TRBV20-1	TRBJ2-1	CSARDLASGRPPNEQFF
TRBV5-1	TRBJ2-3	CASSPIAGGTDTQYF
TRBV7-2	TRBJ2-3	CASSRTGPSTDTQYF
TRBV5-1	TRBJ1-1	CASSWGGEGTEAFF
TRBV28	TRBJ2-5	CASSFTRGETQYF
TRBV12-3/TRBV12-4	TRBJ1-1	CASSLGTGSQAFF
TRBV11-2	TRBJ2-6	CASSSPLLDRSSGANVLTF
TRBV5-1	TRBJ2-3	CASSLGGLTDTQYF
TRBV20-1	TRBJ2-5	CSASNVQETQYF
TRBV4-2	TRBJ2-1	CASSHQDGNNEQFF
TRBV4-3	TRBJ2-1	CASSQDLTRGSSNEQFF
TRBV20-1	TRBJ1-6	CSATPRQLLRSPLHF
TRBV28	TRBJ2-1	CASTSVGFAGNEQFF
TRBV11-2	TRBJ2-7	CASTREFFYEQYF